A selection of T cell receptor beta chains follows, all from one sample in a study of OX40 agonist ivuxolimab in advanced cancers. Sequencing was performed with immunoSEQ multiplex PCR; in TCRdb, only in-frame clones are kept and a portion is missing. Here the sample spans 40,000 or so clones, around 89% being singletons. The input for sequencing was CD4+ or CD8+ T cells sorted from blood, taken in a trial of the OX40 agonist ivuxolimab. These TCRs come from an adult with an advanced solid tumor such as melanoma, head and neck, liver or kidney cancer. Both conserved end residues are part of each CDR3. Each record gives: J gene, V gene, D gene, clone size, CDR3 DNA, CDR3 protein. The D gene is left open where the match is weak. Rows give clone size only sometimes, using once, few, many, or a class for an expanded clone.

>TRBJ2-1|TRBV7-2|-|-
TGTGCCAGCAGAAGACCCGGTTCCTACAATGAGCAGTTCTTC
CASRRPGSYNEQFF
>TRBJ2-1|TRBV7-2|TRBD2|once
TGTGCCAGCACCCAAGGGCGGGGGGTGAACAATGAGCAGTTCTTC
CASTQGRGVNNEQFF
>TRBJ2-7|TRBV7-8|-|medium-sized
TGTGCCAGCAGCCCCGGAGGACTCAGGGGGGTCGAGCAGTACTTC
CASSPGGLRGVEQYF
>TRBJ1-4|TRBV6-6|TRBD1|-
TGTGCCAGCAGTTCTGTGGGACAGGGGCATGAAAAACTGTTTTTT
CASSSVGQGHEKLFF
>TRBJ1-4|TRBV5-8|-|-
TGTGCCAGCAGCCTCTCGTTCTGGGAGTTAGGTGAAAAACTGTTTTTT
CASSLSFWELGEKLFF
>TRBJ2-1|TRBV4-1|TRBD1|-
TGCGCCAGCAGCCAAACCGGGACAGTGATTAACAATGAGCAGTTCTTC
CASSQTGTVINNEQFF
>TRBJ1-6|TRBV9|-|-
TGTGCCAGCAGCGGGACCCCGGAGTCCTATAATTCACCCCTCCACTTT
CASSGTPESYNSPLHF
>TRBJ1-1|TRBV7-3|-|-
TGTGCCAGCAGCTTAACGGGTGAGAGTAGGACTGAAGCTTTCTTT
CASSLTGESRTEAFF
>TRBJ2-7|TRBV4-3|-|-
TGCGCCAGCAGCCCCCAACCTGATTCCTACGAGCAGTACTTC
CASSPQPDSYEQYF
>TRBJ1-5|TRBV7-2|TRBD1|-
TGTGCCAGCAGCGCCCAGACAGGGGGACGGCAGCCCCAGCATTTT
CASSAQTGGRQPQHF
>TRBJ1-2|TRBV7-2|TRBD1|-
TGTGCCAGCAGCCCGGACAGGGGGGCCTATGGCTACACCTTC
CASSPDRGAYGYTF
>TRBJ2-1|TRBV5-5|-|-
TGTGCCAGCAGCTTCCTGACCGCTACCTACAATGAGCAGTTCTTC
CASSFLTATYNEQFF
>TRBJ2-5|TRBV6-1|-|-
TGTGCCAGCAGTTCGACAGGTATCCAAGAGACCCAGTACTTC
CASSSTGIQETQYF
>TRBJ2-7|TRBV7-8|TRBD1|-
TGTGCCAGCAGGCCTACAGGGGGCCGTCTCCCCTACGAGCAGTACTTC
CASRPTGGRLPYEQYF
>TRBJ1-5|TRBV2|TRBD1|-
TGTGCCAGCAGTGATACAGGGGGCGAAGGGCAGCCCCAGCATTTT
CASSDTGGEGQPQHF
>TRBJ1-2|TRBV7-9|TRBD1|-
TGTGCCAGCAGCCCGGAGGACAGGGGAGGAACCTTC
CASSPEDRGGTF
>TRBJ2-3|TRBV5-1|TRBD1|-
TGCGCCAGCAGTTTTCCGACAGGGTCGGCAGATACGCAGTATTTT
CASSFPTGSADTQYF
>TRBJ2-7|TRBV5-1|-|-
TGCGCCAGCAGCTCCAAAGGGGACCCCTACGAGCAGTACTTC
CASSSKGDPYEQYF
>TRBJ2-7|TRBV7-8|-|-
TGTGCCAGCAGCTTAAACTCTATCTACGAGCAGTACTTC
CASSLNSIYEQYF
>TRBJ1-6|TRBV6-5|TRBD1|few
TGTGCCAGCAGTTCAATCGGGACAGGTTCTAATTCACCCCTCCACTTT
CASSSIGTGSNSPLHF
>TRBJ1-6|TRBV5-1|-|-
TGCGCCAGCAGCTTGGCCGGTCCGGGTAATTCACCCCTCCACTTT
CASSLAGPGNSPLHF
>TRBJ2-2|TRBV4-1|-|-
TGCGCCAGCAGCACAGAGGGGCATTACGGGGAGCTGTTTTTT
CASSTEGHYGELFF
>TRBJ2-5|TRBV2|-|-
TGTGCCAGCAGTGGACAGGCAAAAGAGACCCAGTACTTC
CASSGQAKETQYF
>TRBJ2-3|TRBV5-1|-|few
TGCGCCAGCAGCGCCACACTCACAGATACGCAGTATTTT
CASSATLTDTQYF
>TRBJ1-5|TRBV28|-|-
TGTGCCAGCAGTTCCGAATATCAGCCCCAGCATTTT
CASSSEYQPQHF
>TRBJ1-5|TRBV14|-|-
TGTGCCAGCAGCCAAGATTCGGATCAGCCCCAGCATTTT
CASSQDSDQPQHF
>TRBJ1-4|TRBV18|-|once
TGTGCCAGCTCACCACAGGGCACTAATGAAAAACTGTTTTTT
CASSPQGTNEKLFF
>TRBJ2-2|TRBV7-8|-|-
TGTGCCAGCAGCTTAGGGCAGGGGACGAACACCGGGGAGCTGTTTTTT
CASSLGQGTNTGELFF
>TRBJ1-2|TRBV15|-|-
TGTGCCACCAGCAGAGGGCAGGGGAGAGACTATGGCTACACCTTC
CATSRGQGRDYGYTF
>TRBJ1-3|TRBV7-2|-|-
TGTGCCAGCAGCACTCGGGGACAAAGCGGAAACACCATATATTTT
CASSTRGQSGNTIYF
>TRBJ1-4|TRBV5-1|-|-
TGCGCCAGCAGCTTGGGGCAGGGCAATGAAAAACTGTTTTTT
CASSLGQGNEKLFF
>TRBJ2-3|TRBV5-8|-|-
TGTGCCAGCAGCGCCGGCGGGCAGCTGGGGGCAGATACGCAGTATTTT
CASSAGGQLGADTQYF
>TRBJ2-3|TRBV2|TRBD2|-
TGTGCCAGCAGCATCGGGGGGTCTAGCACAGATACGCAGTATTTT
CASSIGGSSTDTQYF
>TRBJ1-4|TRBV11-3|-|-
TGTGCCAGCAGCTTAGGTGGTACAACCCCAAGGGAAAAACTGTTTTTT
CASSLGGTTPREKLFF
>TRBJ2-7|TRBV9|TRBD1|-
TGTGCCAGCAGCAAAGAGACAGGGAGTTACGAGCAGTACTTC
CASSKETGSYEQYF
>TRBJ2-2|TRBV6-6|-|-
TGTGCCAGCAGTCCCTTAATGGGGCAGGTCACCGGGGAGCTGTTTTTT
CASSPLMGQVTGELFF
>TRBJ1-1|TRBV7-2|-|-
TGTGCCAGCAGCTTAGGCCTACAGAGAAACACTGAAGCTTTCTTT
CASSLGLQRNTEAFF
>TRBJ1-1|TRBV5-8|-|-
TGTGCCAGCAGCTGGGACTATTCGGACACTGAAGCTTTCTTT
CASSWDYSDTEAFF
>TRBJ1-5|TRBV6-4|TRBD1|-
TGTGCCAGCAGTGATCGCGGACAGGGTACACTGCTCAGCAATCAGCCCCAGCATTTT
CASSDRGQGTLLSNQPQHF
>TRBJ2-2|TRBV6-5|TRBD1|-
TGTGCCAGCAGACTAGGGGGCCCGAGGGAGCTGTTTTTT
CASRLGGPRELFF